This T cell receptor (beta chain) was captured in a study of T cells in Graves' hyperthyroidism and ophthalmopathy (dated by TCRdb to about 2019). Describing the broader study: Peripheral blood was sampled at the time of initial diagnosis, prior to any treatment. A discovery cohort of around 98 patients, about 43 with Graves' ophthalmopathy and more than 55 with stable Graves' hyperthyroidism, was used to find distinguishing TCR V-J signatures. Whether ophthalmopathy could be predicted prospectively was tested in an independent validation cohort made up of 18 to 20 hyperthyroidism patients plus 17 patients who later progressed to ophthalmopathy. The 85 to 100 discovery patients were divided at random into training and test sets in a 7:3 ratio. The study also compared thyroid tissue and blood T-cell repertoires from roughly six Graves' hyperthyroidism patients. After blood sampling, hyperthyroidism patients were treated with methimazole at a starting dose of 30 mg daily, and ophthalmopathy patients were treated with high-dose intravenous methylprednisolone. The paper describes TCR Vbeta CDR3 sequencing of some 130 peripheral blood samples, made up of 40 to 45 ophthalmopathy patients, around 78 hyperthyroidism patients and some 17 progressor patients.

The TCR beta CDR3 regions were amplified from the RNA transcripts. A first-round RT-PCR of the TCR CDR3 used the HTBI primer set with the Qiagen OneStep RT-PCR kit. Libraries were constructed in a second round of multiplex PCR, after which size selection and purification were performed. Paired-end sequencing of the libraries was performed with 100 bp reads on an Illumina HiSeq2000. In the original analysis: Raw data were processed with SOAPnuke, discarding reads with adapters, uncalled bases, mean Phred below 15, or no exact constant-primer or identifier match. COPE v1.2.5 was used to merge the high-quality paired reads, and each unique nucleotide sequence was defined as a clonotype. Clonotypes were aligned to IMGT TRBV, TRBD and TRBJ reference segments using MiTCR v1.1. The analysis included only V-J combinations with a frequency above 0.0001, which together covered 99% to 99.2% of the repertoires. A TCS score was defined as the ratio of F50 (clonal expansion) to E x V (chaos), with BLOSUM62-based TCRdist applied between CDR3 peptides within each V-J. Welch's t-statistics and random forest reduced roughly 530 V-J features to roughly 13, which were used in a naive Bayes classifier (R e1071). The raw public reads went through TCRdb reprocessing: fastp at Q25, MiXCR clone calling, in-frame beta chains kept. One record per CDR3 amino acid sequence lists the most common genes and DNA. The V and J calls here are based on TCRdb, not the publication. This sample comprises some 620,000 distinct CDR3 sequences, around 16% of them detected only once. Less than 4.5% of the sample rests with the top ten.

Stable Graves' hyperthyroidism was defined as no progression to ophthalmopathy during 18 months of follow-up. Hyperthyroidism patients were aged 18 to 65 years and newly diagnosed, with disease duration of less than 2 months. The study excluded patients with uncontrolled infections, other autoimmune diseases, pregnancy or lactation. Diagnoses relied on clinical symptoms, serum thyroxine and TRAb, thyroid ultrasound and orbital computed tomography. Ficoll-Paque density gradient centrifugation was used to isolate PBMCs from around 10 ml of fresh peripheral blood. Trizol reagent was used to extract total RNA, and RNA quality was then checked on an Agilent 2100 Bioanalyzer. As to this clonotype: The antigen this receptor binds is unknown. With a much larger clone just one base away, this may be a read error.

What the authors observed across the whole study: Sample size was not statistically predetermined, and blinding of investigators to group allocation was not performed. In validation, the model predicted progression to ophthalmopathy with just under 71% sensitivity and around 72% specificity, a median of around six months before onset. Most expanded thyroid clonotypes (frequency above 0.001) were also detected in blood, a finding suggesting that blood repertoires may reflect thyroid immune responses. A model built on a 13 V-J signature distinguished ophthalmopathy from stable hyperthyroidism, reaching 85% to 90% sensitivity and under 84% specificity in cross-validation and 80%/75% in testing.

CDR1 is given as DFQATT and CDR2 as SNEGSKA, both from the germline V gene (reference sequence). CDR3 length: 14 amino acids, cysteine to phenylalanine. CDR3 DNA is the only sequence kept; it has 42 bases, read in frame from the first base. The receptor comes from a woman in her 30s with Graves' hyperthyroidism. The rearranged segments are TRBV20-1 and TRBJ2-1; the D gene is unclear. Sequencing was done on a sample of blood. The DNA sequence is given as TGCAGTGCCTCGCCTGGCCGGTCGCACAATGGGCAGTTCTTC. This translates into CSASPGRSHNGQFF.